Below are 14 T cell receptor beta chains sequenced from a single sample in a study of T cell clonality in common variable immunodeficiency. Antigens for these TCRs are unknown. Clones were read by immunoSEQ multiplex PCR, and TCRdb kept only the in-frame ones, dropping some. Sampling found about 9,200 clones, none seen once. The study, taken as a whole, reports: Fewer deletions and N-nucleotide insertions were reportedly seen in common variable immunodeficiency TCR beta sequences.

Sequencing was done on a sample of peripheral blood mononuclear cells. The receptors were gathered from a human donor with common variable immunodeficiency.

This clone was counted many times. From the germline J gene comes the end of the CDR3, since the read stops 3 residues before it. This rearrangement joins TRBV5-1 to TRBJ2-1, with a weak D call TRBD2 (6 bases). The CDR3 extends over 18 amino acids. The germline gives CDR1 SGHRS, CDR2 YFSETQ. V dropped 0 bases and J dropped 2 bases, with 18 bases sitting between them. CDR3 amino acids: CASSLEAAGGMPYNEQFF. The part of the CDR3 DNA that was read is TGCGCCAGCAGCTTGGAGGCCGCGGGCGGGATGCCCTACAATGAG.

This clone was found many times. The observed sequence ends 3 residues before the CDR3 terminus, with the missing tail filled in from the germline J gene. The chain carries TRBV18 and TRBJ1-4; 8 nucleotides line up with TRBD1. CDR3 length: 15 residues. Looked up from germline, CDR1 is KGHSH and CDR2 is LQKENI. V lost 4 bases to trimming and J lost 5 bases; unmatched junction nucleotides: 6. The covered CDR3 bases are TGTGCCAGCTCACTGGGACGGACAGGGAATGAAAAA. Its translation is CASSLGRTGNEK. The full CDR3 protein reads CASSLGRTGNEKLFF.

At least ten counts were recorded for this clone. The CDR3 end lies 3 residues beyond the end of the read and is filled in from the germline J gene. The chain carries TRBV5-1 and TRBJ2-7, with 10 bases matching TRBD2. The germline CDR1 and CDR2 sequences are SGHRS and YFSETQ. V lost 4 bases and J lost 3; bases outside the gene matches: 13. The CDR3 has 17 amino acids. CDR3: CASSPGTSVMGFYEQYF. CDR3 DNA, as far as it was read: TGCGCCAGCAGCCCTGGGACTAGCGTGATGGGGTTCTACGAG.

Judged by abundance, this clone is medium-sized. The read ends 3 residues early relative to the CDR3; the germline J gene fills the gap. The rearrangement links TRBV15 to TRBJ1-1; weak D call: TRBD1 (6 bases). The CDR3 loop spans 14 amino acids. CDR1 and CDR2 (germline): LNHNV, YYDKDF (reference sequence). This CDR3 is CATSRDQGSREAFF. CDR3 DNA (partial): TGTGCCACCAGCAGAGATCAGGGGTCTCGGGAA.

This clone was seen repeatedly, ten times or more. The read ends 3 residues shy of where the CDR3 ends; the end is completed using the germline J gene. The J gene is TRBJ2-3, the V gene TRBV29-1; 7 bases align to TRBD1. V shed 5 bases and J 3 bases; nucleotides not matched to a gene: 14. The CDR3 is 16 residues long. Germline CDR1 and CDR2: SQVTM and ANQGSEA. CDR3 sequence: CSVWGQLRGITDTQYF. CDR3 DNA (partial): TGCAGCGTTTGGGGCCAACTCAGGGGGATAACAGATACG.

This clone has a handful of counts. Read data end 3 residues before the CDR3 end; the end is taken from the germline J gene. The V gene is TRBV7-8, the J gene TRBJ2-1; D remains ambiguous. The CDR3 has 17 amino acids. V dropped 0 bases and J dropped 2 bases, with 14 bases sitting between them. The V gene's germline CDR1 is SGHVS and CDR2 FQNEAQ. Incomplete CDR3 DNA: TGTGCCAGCAGCTTAGCGGAGAGGAGCGTGGCCTACAATGAG. This gives the protein CASSLAERSVAYNE. The whole CDR3 is CASSLAERSVAYNEQFF.

This clone was seen ten or more times. CDR3 DNA, as far as it was read: TGTGCCAGTAGTGTACTAGCGGGCCTTAACACCGGGGAG. This sequence encodes CASSVLAGLNTGE. The complete CDR3 reads CASSVLAGLNTGELFF. V usage is TRBV19 and J usage is TRBJ2-2; TRBD2 agrees at 9 bases. Read data end 3 residues before the CDR3 end; the end is taken from the germline J gene. This CDR3 is 16 amino acids long. Looked up from germline, CDR1 is LNHDA and CDR2 is SQIVND (reference sequence). Unmatched junction bases numbered 6, after V lost 5 bases and J lost 2 bases. Full variable domain (outside the CDR3, taken from reference TRBV19 and TRBJ2-2): DGGITQSPKYLFRKEGQNVTLSCEQNLNHDAMYWYRQDPGQGLRLIYYSQIVNDFQKGDIAEGYSVSREKKESFPLTVTSAQKNPTAFYLCASSVLAGLNTGELFFGEGSRLTVL.

This clone has ten or more counts. The read finishes 3 residues shy of the CDR3 end, and the germline J gene is used to complete it. The chain employs TRBV2 and TRBJ1-4, with D possibly matching TRBD1 (5 bases). CDR1 is SNHLY and CDR2 is FYNNEI in the germline V gene. This CDR3 is built from 15 residues. V was clipped by 3 bases and J by 0 bases, with 8 bases between them. The CDR3 reads CASSDWGATNEKLFF. The CDR3 DNA, read in part, is TGTGCCAGCAGTGATTGGGGGGCAACTAATGAAAAA.

This clone was detected ten times or more. The CDR3 goes on 3 residues after the read ends, and that part is filled in from the germline J gene. The gene calls are TRBV5-5 and TRBJ1-5, with TRBD1 matching over 9 bases. V shed 4 bases and J 6 bases; nucleotides not matched to a gene: 8. This CDR3 comprises 15 residues. Germline V gene lookup returns CDR1 SGHKS and CDR2 YYEKEE (reference sequence). The DNA read from the CDR3 is TGTGCCAGCAGCCAACGGACAGGGGTTGGTCAGCCC. This sequence encodes CASSQRTGVGQP. Given in full, the CDR3 is CASSQRTGVGQPQHF.

At least ten counts were recorded for this clone. The CDR3 end is not reached by the read, which stops 3 residues before it; the germline J gene fills it in. This sequence joins TRBV2 and TRBJ1-2, with TRBD1 identical over 7 bases. Germline assignment: CDR1 SNHLY and CDR2 FYNNEI. J lost 4 bases, V lost 6 bases, and 5 bases had no gene match. The CDR3 has 13 residues. CDR3: CASSPTGIYGYTF. The CDR3 bases that were read are TGTGCCAGCAGCCCGACAGGGATCTATGGC. The full variable domain, rest sourced from reference TRBV2 and TRBJ1-2, is EPEVTQTPSHQVTQMGQEVILRCVPISNHLYFYWYRQILGQKVEFLVSFYNNEISEKSEIFDDQFSVERPDGSNFTLKIRSTKLEDSAMYFCASSPTGIYGYTFGSGTRLTVV.

There are many counts of this clone. Read data end 3 residues before the CDR3 end; the end is taken from the germline J gene. The chain carries TRBV7-8 and TRBJ1-4; 7 positions match TRBD1. There are 15 residues in the CDR3. With 1 base clipped from V and 8 bases from J, the junction kept 7 bases outside the gene matches. Looked up from germline, CDR1 is SGHVS and CDR2 is FQNEAQ. CDR3 DNA, as far as it was read: TGTGCCAGCAGCTTAGACGGGGCAGGGGGGGAAAAA. Translated: CASSLDGAGGEK. The full CDR3 protein is CASSLDGAGGEKLFF.

In regard to this clone: The sequence runs out 3 residues before the end of the CDR3; the remainder is reconstructed from the germline J gene. The same CDR3 arises from other DNA sequences in this sample as well. The rearrangement links TRBV20-1 to TRBJ2-1; 8 bases align to TRBD2. CDR1 and CDR2 (germline): DFQATT, SNEGSKA (reference sequence). The CDR3 runs to 14 residues. V lost 6 bases and J lost 8; bases outside the gene matches: 12. The DNA read from the CDR3 is TGCAGTGCGGGGACGAGCGGGAGAGGGTATGAG. Protein product: CSAGTSGRGYE. The CDR3 in its entirety is CSAGTSGRGYEQFF.

This clone was found many times. The observed sequence ends 3 residues before the CDR3 terminus, with the missing tail filled in from the germline J gene. The chain joins TRBV7-9 to TRBJ1-2; 10 nucleotides align to TRBD1. The CDR3 sequence is 14 residues long. The V and J ends lost 4 bases and 4 bases, in that order; junction bases with no gene match: 3. The germline gives CDR1 SEHNR, CDR2 FQNEAQ (reference sequence). CDR3 region: CASSSGQGLYGYTF. Incomplete CDR3 DNA: TGTGCCAGCAGCTCGGGACAGGGGCTCTATGGC.

This clone showed up many times. The missing CDR3 end, 3 residues past where the read stops, is filled in from the germline J gene. The chain is built from TRBV6-2 or TRBV6-3 and TRBJ2-3; 8 bases align to TRBD2. J gave up 1 base and V 7 bases, and 4 bases lay outside the gene matches. This CDR3 is 14 amino acids long. Germline CDR1 MNHEY, CDR2 SVGEGT. The CDR3 sequence is CASKTLAGTDTQYF. The CDR3 DNA, read in part, is TGTGCCAGCAAGACACTAGCGGGCACAGATACG.